One sample yielded the 32 T cell receptor beta chains listed below, sequenced in a study of blood T cell repertoires in COVID-19. Clones were read by immunoSEQ multiplex PCR, and TCRdb kept only the in-frame ones, dropping some. Of over 400,000 clones listed, 80% to 90% are singletons. Specimen: peripheral blood. The receptors were sampled from a human donor in a cohort sampled during active COVID-19.

The chain has TRBV19 and TRBJ1-6; D is possibly TRBD1 (6 bases). The CDR3 is made up of 14 amino acids. Germline V lookup: CDR1 LNHDA, CDR2 SQIVND (reference sequence). V was trimmed by 8 bases and J by 5 bases, leaving 13 bases between them. CDR3 nucleotides: TGTGCCAGTGGCGACAGGTCAGATAATTCACCCCTCCACTTT. Its translation: CASGDRSDNSPLHF.

The V call is TRBV2, the J call TRBJ2-6; 9 bases are shared with TRBD1. The CDR3 is 19 amino acids. Germline lookup yields CDR1 SNHLY and CDR2 FYNNEI. V trimming: 4 bases; J trimming: 4 bases; junction bases outside the gene matches: 14. CDR3 bases: TGTGCCAGCAGTGTTATTCCGGGACAGGGAAATTCAGGGGCCAACGTCCTGACTTTC. Encoded protein: CASSVIPGQGNSGANVLTF.

V and J are TRBV9 and TRBJ1-2; TRBD1 agrees at 9 bases. The germline V gene encodes CDR1 SGDLS and CDR2 YYNGEE. This CDR3 is built from 17 residues. V dropped 3 bases and J dropped 5; count of bases not matched to a gene: 14. CDR3 in amino acids: CASSGRPTGTGLYGYTF. The CDR3 nucleotides read TGTGCCAGCAGCGGACGGCCGACCGGGACAGGGCTTTATGGCTACACCTTC.

The chain couples TRBV2 to TRBJ1-1; tentatively, D is TRBD1 (6 bases). Trimming left V 6 bases short and J 1 base short, with 12 bases between. The CDR3 contains 14 residues. Germline values: CDR1 SNHLY, CDR2 FYNNEI. The CDR3 spells CASRPRGRNTEAFF. CDR3 bases: TGTGCCAGCAGGCCCAGGGGCCGGAACACTGAAGCTTTCTTT.

J is TRBJ2-3 and V is TRBV4-2; 12 nucleotides line up with TRBD2. The CDR3 length is 19 residues. CDR1 and CDR2 from the germline V gene are LGHNA and YNFKEQ. J was trimmed by 2 bases and V by 5 bases; bases with no gene match: 14. CDR3 in DNA: TGTGCCAGCAGCTTGGACAGGGGGGGACTAGCGGGTTTCACAGATACGCAGTATTTT. Translating it yields CASSLDRGGLAGFTDTQYF.

V gene TRBV6-2 or TRBV6-3 combines with J gene TRBJ2-5; TRBD2 might be the D (6 bases). CDR3 length equals 16 residues. In germline, CDR1 is MNHEY, CDR2 SVGEGT. V was clipped by 2 bases and J by 5 bases, with 18 bases between them. DNA of the CDR3: TGTGCCAGCAGTTACCCAGCGGGCTCTACTCAGGAGACCCAGTACTTC. Its protein product is CASSYPAGSTQETQYF.

This chain connects TRBV11-3 to TRBJ2-2; 7 bases fit TRBD2. This CDR3 comprises 14 residues. The V gene's germline CDR1 is SGHNT and CDR2 YENEEA. V gave up 5 bases and J gave up 4 bases; unmatched junction bases: 4. CDR3 DNA: TGTGCCAGCAGCGCGGGAGAAGTCACCGGGGAGCTGTTTTTT. Protein sequence: CASSAGEVTGELFF.

The chain has TRBV5-1 and TRBJ2-5; a possible D gene is TRBD1 (6 bases). V dropped 0 bases and J dropped 4 bases, with 16 bases sitting between them. This CDR3 spans 16 amino acids. Germline V gene data show CDR1 as SGHRS and CDR2 as YFSETQ. In DNA form, the CDR3 reads TGCGCCAGCAGCTTGGGACCCTTACAGGGTTCAGAGACCCAGTACTTC. It translates to CASSLGPLQGSETQYF.

The chain links TRBV5-6 to TRBJ1-5; TRBD1 matches 9 bases. Losses at the gene ends were 0 bases for V and 3 bases for J; bases not matched to a gene: 4. The CDR3 has 16 residues. The V gene's germline CDR1 is SGHDT and CDR2 YYEEEE. CDR3 in DNA: TGTGCCAGCAGCTTGGGGACAGGGGAGGTCAATCAGCCCCAGCATTTT. Protein: CASSLGTGEVNQPQHF.

The chain couples TRBV4-3 to TRBJ1-3; 10 nucleotides match TRBD1. Germline assignment: CDR1 LGHNA and CDR2 YSLEER. V trimming: 4 bases; J trimming: 3 bases; junction bases outside the gene matches: 12. This CDR3 has 18 amino acids. CDR3 residues: CASSPGTGVHVGGNTIYF. The CDR3 DNA reads TGCGCCAGCAGCCCCGGGACAGGGGTCCATGTAGGTGGAAACACCATATATTTT.

The genes are TRBV3-1 (or the pseudogene TRBV3-2) and TRBJ1-2; D is uncertain. V was clipped by 0 bases and J by 6 bases, with 11 bases between them. The CDR3 sequence is 14 residues long. Germline V gene sequence: CDR1 LGHDT, CDR2 YNNKEL (reference sequence). This CDR3 is CASSQEPLVNGYTF. CDR3 nucleotides: TGTGCCAGCAGCCAAGAACCTTTAGTTAATGGCTACACCTTC.

The chain couples TRBV7-2 to TRBJ1-2, with TRBD1 identical over 11 bases. The CDR3 totals 14 residues. Losses at the gene ends were 1 base for V and 8 bases for J; bases not matched to a gene: 3. Germline V gene data show CDR1 as SGHTA and CDR2 as FQGNSA. The CDR3 DNA follows: TGTGCCAGCAGCTTAGTGGGACAGGGGGTAGGCTACACCTTC. Amino acid sequence: CASSLVGQGVGYTF.

The chain employs TRBV7-2 and TRBJ2-7; 8 bases are a match to TRBD1. V gave up 5 bases and J gave up 3 bases; unmatched junction bases: 6. There are 14 residues in the CDR3. Germline V lookup: CDR1 SGHTA, CDR2 FQGNSA. CDR3 sequence: CASSGGQGYYEQYF. CDR3 coding DNA: TGTGCCAGCAGCGGTGGACAGGGCTACTACGAGCAGTACTTC.

V is TRBV10-3 and J is TRBJ1-2; D remains ambiguous. This CDR3 spans 14 amino acids. V was trimmed by 2 bases and J by 6 bases, leaving 13 bases between them. CDR1 ENHRY and CDR2 SYGVKD come from the germline V gene. This chain's CDR3 is CAISERQAINGYTF. The DNA of the CDR3 is TGTGCCATCAGTGAGCGGCAGGCGATAAATGGCTACACCTTC.

J is TRBJ1-3 and V is TRBV19, with D possibly matching TRBD1 (6 bases). The length of the CDR3 is 15 residues. Germline V gene sequence: CDR1 LNHDA, CDR2 SQIVND (reference sequence). V lost 8 bases and J lost 0, with 14 bases in between. The chain's CDR3 is CASEGDKNSGNTIYF. CDR3 sequence (DNA): TGTGCCAGTGAGGGGGACAAGAACTCTGGAAACACCATATATTTT.

This chain links TRBV20-1 with TRBJ1-1, with D unresolved. CDR3 length: 11 residues. The V and J ends lost 7 bases and 1 base respectively, with 7 bases between them. Germline lookup yields CDR1 DFQATT and CDR2 SNEGSKA (reference sequence). As DNA, the CDR3 is TGCAGTGTCGGGAGGAACACTGAAGCTTTCTTT. Translating gives CSVGRNTEAFF.

This chain connects TRBV7-3 to TRBJ2-2; no clear D. Germline assignment: CDR1 SGHTA and CDR2 FQGTGA. Trimming took off 5 bases at V and 8 bases at J, with 12 bases between the two ends. This CDR3 spans 13 amino acids. CDR3 in amino acids: CASSLLSVGELFF. For the CDR3, the DNA is TGTGCCAGCAGCCTCTTAAGCGTTGGGGAGCTGTTTTTT.

The chain combines TRBV7-3 with TRBJ2-1, with 7 positions matching TRBD2. Germline CDR1 is SGHTA and CDR2 is FQGTGA. This CDR3 has 15 amino acids. Losses at the gene ends were 1 base for V and 6 bases for J; bases not matched to a gene: 6. The CDR3 loop is CASSLNPSGLNEQFF. The CDR3 DNA reads TGTGCCAGCAGCTTAAACCCTAGCGGACTCAATGAGCAGTTCTTC.

The rearrangement uses TRBV28 and TRBJ1-2; 9 bases line up with TRBD1. V lost 1 base to trimming and J lost 8 bases; unmatched junction nucleotides: 5. Germline V gene lookup returns CDR1 MDHEN and CDR2 SYDVKM. The CDR3 is 14 amino acids. The CDR3: CASSLSGTGKGYTF. The CDR3 coding sequence is TGTGCCAGCAGTTTATCAGGGACAGGGAAAGGCTACACCTTC.

The J gene is TRBJ1-6, the V gene TRBV15; 10 nucleotides agree with TRBD1. V lost 5 bases to trimming and J lost 9 bases; unmatched junction nucleotides: 4. Germline lookup yields CDR1 LNHNV and CDR2 YYDKDF (reference sequence). The CDR3 has 14 residues. The CDR3 loop reads CATSRTGGFSPLHF. The DNA of the CDR3 is TGTGCCACCAGCCGGACAGGGGGATTTTCACCCCTCCACTTT.

The V gene is TRBV5-1, the J gene TRBJ1-1, with D uncertain. Trimming removed 0 bases from V and 6 bases from J, with 6 bases in between. The CDR3 has 12 amino acids. The V gene's germline CDR1 is SGHRS and CDR2 YFSETQ. The CDR3 DNA reads TGCGCCAGCAGCTTGGACCCGGCTGAAGCTTTCTTT. Translation gives CASSLDPAEAFF.

The rearrangement uses TRBV7-3 and TRBJ2-1; 7 nucleotides match TRBD2. The CDR3 contains 14 residues. V gave up 0 bases and J gave up 10 bases; unmatched junction bases: 6. Germline values: CDR1 SGHTA, CDR2 FQGTGA. In DNA, the CDR3 is TGTGCCAGCAGCTTAACGGCGGGAGCCCCCGAGCAGTTCTTC. It codes for CASSLTAGAPEQFF.

The rearrangement links TRBV19 to TRBJ2-5; TRBD1 matches 10 bases. The germline gives CDR1 LNHDA, CDR2 SQIVND (reference sequence). This CDR3 has 16 amino acids. Germline trimming cut 3 bases from V and 3 bases from J; bases unmatched to any gene: 7. The CDR3 region has the DNA TGTGCCAGTAGTATGGGTGACAGGGGGCTTGAAGAGACCCAGTACTTC. It encodes CASSMGDRGLEETQYF. The full variable domain, completed using reference TRBV19 and TRBJ2-5, is DGGITQSPKYLFRKEGQNVTLSCEQNLNHDAMYWYRQDPGQGLRLIYYSQIVNDFQKGDIAEGYSVSREKKESFPLTVTSAQKNPTAFYLCASSMGDRGLEETQYFGPGTRLLVL.

Regarding this clone: Different DNA sequences within this sample yield the same CDR3. The V and J genes are TRBV7-2 and TRBJ2-1, with 9 bases that match TRBD2. CDR1 SGHTA and CDR2 FQGNSA come from the germline V gene. There are 15 residues in the CDR3. Trimming took 1 base from V and 3 from J; bases not matched to a gene: 1. CDR3 region: CASSLELAGYNEQFF. The CDR3 coding sequence is TGTGCCAGCAGCTTAGAACTAGCGGGCTACAATGAGCAGTTCTTC.

This clone was recorded a few times. The V and J genes are TRBV4-1 and TRBJ2-3, with 9 bases identical to TRBD1. The germline V gene encodes CDR1 MGHRA and CDR2 YSYEKL. The CDR3 loop spans 16 amino acids. The V and J ends lost 1 base and 4 bases, in that order; junction bases with no gene match: 6. CDR3 DNA sequence: TGCGCCAGCAGCCAAGGGGGACAGGGACGTTCAGATACGCAGTATTTT. It specifies CASSQGGQGRSDTQYF.

The V call is TRBV6-5, the J call TRBJ2-2; possibly TRBD2 for D (5 bases). CDR3 length: 14 amino acids. Germline V gene lookup returns CDR1 MNHEY and CDR2 SVGAGI. The V and J ends lost 2 bases and 4 bases respectively, with 8 bases between them. Here the CDR3 DNA reads TGTGCCAGCAGTTACAGCGGAACCACCGGGGAGCTGTTTTTT. It translates to CASSYSGTTGELFF.

The genes are TRBV24-1 and TRBJ1-5, with D unresolved. The CDR3 is made up of 14 amino acids. CDR1 is KGHDR, CDR2 SFDVKD, per germline. V shed 5 bases and J shed 6 bases, with 13 bases lying between them. This CDR3 is CATSAFGRVQPQHF. The CDR3 DNA is TGTGCCACCAGTGCCTTCGGCCGGGTTCAGCCCCAGCATTTT.

The V gene is TRBV6-5, the J gene TRBJ2-7, with a possible D match to TRBD2 (7 bases). CDR3 size: 16 residues. V lost 3 bases, J lost 3 bases, and 18 bases lay in between. CDR1 and CDR2 from the germline V gene are MNHEY and SVGAGI. CDR3 region: CASSYSLRGGGYEQYF. CDR3 nucleotide sequence: TGTGCCAGCAGTTATAGTCTTCGAGGGGGGGGCTACGAGCAGTACTTC.

This clone was recorded once. This chain connects TRBV28 to TRBJ1-2; no reliable D call. V lost 2 bases and J 7 bases, leaving 20 bases between the germline ends. Germline V lookup: CDR1 MDHEN, CDR2 SYDVKM. The CDR3 runs to 16 residues. Here the CDR3 reads CASSLDYEGGWAGYTF. The CDR3 region has the DNA TGTGCCAGCAGTTTAGATTATGAGGGCGGTTGGGCTGGCTACACCTTC.

This clone was seen only a few times. This chain connects TRBV7-9 to TRBJ2-7, with D possibly matching TRBD1 (6 bases). V was clipped by 5 bases and J by 2 bases, with 10 bases between them. This CDR3 has 13 amino acids. From germline, CDR1 is SEHNR and CDR2 FQNEAQ (reference sequence). The CDR3 sequence: CASSATGTYEQYF. The CDR3 coding sequence is TGTGCCAGCAGCGCTACAGGGACCTACGAGCAGTACTTC.

The rearrangement links TRBV9 to TRBJ2-3, with 9 bases aligning to TRBD2. Losses at the gene ends were 0 bases for V and 6 bases for J; bases not matched to a gene: 11. The germline CDR1 and CDR2 sequences are SGDLS and YYNGEE. The length of the CDR3 is 17 residues. The CDR3 bases are TGTGCCAGCAGCGTAGCTCTCGGGCGGGAGGGCCACGATACGCAGTATTTT. Translated: CASSVALGREGHDTQYF.

This clone was detected once. The chain links TRBV30 to TRBJ2-1; the match to TRBD2 covers 7 bases. The CDR3 contains 12 residues. V shed 4 bases and J 10 bases; nucleotides not matched to a gene: 7. Per the germline V gene, CDR1 is GTSNPN and CDR2 is SVGIG (reference sequence). The CDR3 sequence is CAWIRTRREQFF. The DNA of the CDR3 is TGTGCCTGGATACGGACTAGGCGGGAGCAGTTCTTC.